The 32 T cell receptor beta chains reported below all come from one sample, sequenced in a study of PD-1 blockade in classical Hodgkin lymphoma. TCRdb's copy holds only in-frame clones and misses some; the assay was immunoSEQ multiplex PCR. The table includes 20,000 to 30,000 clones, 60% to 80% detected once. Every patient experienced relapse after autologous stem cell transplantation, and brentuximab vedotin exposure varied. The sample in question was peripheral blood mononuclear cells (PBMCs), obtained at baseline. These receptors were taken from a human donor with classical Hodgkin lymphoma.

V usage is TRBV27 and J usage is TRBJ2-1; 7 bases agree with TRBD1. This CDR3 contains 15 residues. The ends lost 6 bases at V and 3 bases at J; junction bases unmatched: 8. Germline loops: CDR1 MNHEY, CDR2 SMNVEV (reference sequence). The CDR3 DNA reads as TGTGCCAGCAGGCCGGGACAGCCGTTCTACAATGAGCAGTTCTTC. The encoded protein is CASRPGQPFYNEQFF.

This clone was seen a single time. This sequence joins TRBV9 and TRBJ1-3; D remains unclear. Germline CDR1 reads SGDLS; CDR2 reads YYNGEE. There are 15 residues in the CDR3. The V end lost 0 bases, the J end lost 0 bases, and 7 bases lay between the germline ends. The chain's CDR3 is CASSVELHSGNTIYF. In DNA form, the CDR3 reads TGTGCCAGCAGCGTAGAACTGCACTCTGGAAACACCATATATTTT.

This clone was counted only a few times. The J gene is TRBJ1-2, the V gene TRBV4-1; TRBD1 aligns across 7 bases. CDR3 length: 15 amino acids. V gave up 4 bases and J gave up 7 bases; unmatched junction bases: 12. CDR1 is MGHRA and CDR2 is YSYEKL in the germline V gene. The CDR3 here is CASSRTGGQISGYTF. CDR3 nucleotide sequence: TGCGCCAGCAGCCGGACGGGGGGACAGATCAGTGGCTACACCTTC.

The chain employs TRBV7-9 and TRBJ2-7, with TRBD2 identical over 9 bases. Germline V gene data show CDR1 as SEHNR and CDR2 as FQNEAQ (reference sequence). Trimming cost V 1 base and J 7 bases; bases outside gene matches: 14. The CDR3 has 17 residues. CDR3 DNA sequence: TGTGCCAGCAGCTTAGAGGCTCATCGCGGGGGGGCTTGGGAGCAGTACTTC. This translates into CASSLEAHRGGAWEQYF.

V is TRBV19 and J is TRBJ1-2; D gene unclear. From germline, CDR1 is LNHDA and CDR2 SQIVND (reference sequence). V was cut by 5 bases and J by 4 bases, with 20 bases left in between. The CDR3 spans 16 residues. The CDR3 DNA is TGTGCCAGTAGTCCCGCGGACCCTCCTCAACCCTATGGCTACACCTTC. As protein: CASSPADPPQPYGYTF.

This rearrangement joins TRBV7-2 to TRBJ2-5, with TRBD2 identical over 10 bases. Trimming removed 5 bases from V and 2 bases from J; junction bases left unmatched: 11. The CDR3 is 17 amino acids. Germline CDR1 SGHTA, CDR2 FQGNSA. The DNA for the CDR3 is TGTGCCAGCAGCCACCTCAGTGAGCGGGGGGGACAAGAGACCCAGTACTTC. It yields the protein CASSHLSERGGQETQYF.

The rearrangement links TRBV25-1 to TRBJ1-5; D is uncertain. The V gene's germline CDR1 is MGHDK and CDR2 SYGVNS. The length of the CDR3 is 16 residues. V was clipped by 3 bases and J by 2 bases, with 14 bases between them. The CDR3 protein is CASSDGSQAGNQPQHF. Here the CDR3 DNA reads TGTGCCAGCAGTGATGGCTCCCAGGCGGGCAATCAGCCCCAGCATTTT.

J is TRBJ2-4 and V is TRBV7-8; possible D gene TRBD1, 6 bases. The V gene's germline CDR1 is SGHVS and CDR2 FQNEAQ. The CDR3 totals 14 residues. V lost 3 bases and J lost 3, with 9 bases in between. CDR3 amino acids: CASSLDRLKNIQYF. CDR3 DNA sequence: TGTGCCAGCAGCTTGGACAGACTCAAAAACATTCAGTACTTC. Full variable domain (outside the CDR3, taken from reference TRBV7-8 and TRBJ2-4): GAGVSQSPRYKVAKRGQDVALRCDPISGHVSLFWYQQALGQGPEFLTYFQNEAQLDKSGLPSDRFFAERPEGSVSTLKIQRTQQEDSAVYLCASSLDRLKNIQYFGAGTRLSVL.

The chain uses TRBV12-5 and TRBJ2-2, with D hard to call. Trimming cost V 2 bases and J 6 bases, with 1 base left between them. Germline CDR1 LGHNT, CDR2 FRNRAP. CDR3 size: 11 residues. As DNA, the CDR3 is TGTGCTAGTGGTTTGTCCGGGGAGCTGTTTTTT. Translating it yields CASGLSGELFF.

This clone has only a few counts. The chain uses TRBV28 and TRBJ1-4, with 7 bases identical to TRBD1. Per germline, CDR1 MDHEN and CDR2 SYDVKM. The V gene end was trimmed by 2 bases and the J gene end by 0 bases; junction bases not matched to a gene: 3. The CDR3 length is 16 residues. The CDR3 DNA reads TGTGCCAGCAGTTTAGACAGGGTTGCAACTAATGAAAAACTGTTTTTT. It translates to CASSLDRVATNEKLFF.

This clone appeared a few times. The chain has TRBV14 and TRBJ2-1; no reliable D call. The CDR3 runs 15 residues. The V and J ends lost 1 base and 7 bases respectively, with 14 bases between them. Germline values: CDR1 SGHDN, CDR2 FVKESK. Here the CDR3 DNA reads TGTGCCAGCAGCCAAGGCCCCTGGGGTCTGAATGAGCAGTTCTTC. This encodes CASSQGPWGLNEQFF.

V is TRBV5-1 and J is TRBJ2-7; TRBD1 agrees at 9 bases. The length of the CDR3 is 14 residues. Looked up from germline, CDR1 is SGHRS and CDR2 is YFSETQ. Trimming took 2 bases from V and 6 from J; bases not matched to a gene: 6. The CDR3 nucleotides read TGCGCCAGCAGCTTTTCGGGACAGGGTTCCGAGCAGTACTTC. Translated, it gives CASSFSGQGSEQYF.

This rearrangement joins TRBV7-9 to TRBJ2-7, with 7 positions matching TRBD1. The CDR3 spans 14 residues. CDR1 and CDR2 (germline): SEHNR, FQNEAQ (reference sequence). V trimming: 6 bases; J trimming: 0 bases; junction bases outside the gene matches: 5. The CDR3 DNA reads TGTGCCAGCAGTTCCGGGACAGCCTCCTACGAGCAGTACTTC. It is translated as CASSSGTASYEQYF. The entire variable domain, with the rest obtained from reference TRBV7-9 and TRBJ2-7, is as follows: DTGVSQNPRHKITKRGQNVTFRCDPISEHNRLYWYRQTLGQGPEFLTYFQNEAQLEKSRLLSDRFSAERPKGSFSTLEIQRTEQGDSAMYLCASSSGTASYEQYFGPGTRLTVT.

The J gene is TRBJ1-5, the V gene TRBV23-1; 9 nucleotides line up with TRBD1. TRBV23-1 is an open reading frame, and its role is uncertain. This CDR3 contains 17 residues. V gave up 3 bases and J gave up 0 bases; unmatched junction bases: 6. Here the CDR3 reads CASSHSNRGLSNQPQHF. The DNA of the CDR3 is TGCGCCAGCAGTCACTCTAACAGGGGGCTTAGCAATCAGCCCCAGCATTTT.

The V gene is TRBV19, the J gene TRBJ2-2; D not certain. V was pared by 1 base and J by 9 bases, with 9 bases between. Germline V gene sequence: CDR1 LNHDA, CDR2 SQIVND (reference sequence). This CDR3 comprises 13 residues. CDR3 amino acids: CASSIVGRRELFF. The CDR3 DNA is TGTGCCAGTAGTATAGTCGGGCGCAGGGAGCTGTTTTTT.

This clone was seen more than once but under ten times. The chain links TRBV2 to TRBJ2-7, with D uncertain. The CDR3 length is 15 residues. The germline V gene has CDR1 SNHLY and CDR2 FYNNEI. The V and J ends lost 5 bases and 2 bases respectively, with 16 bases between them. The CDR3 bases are TGTGCCAGCAGTCCCCAACGCTCGCGGCCCTACGAGCAGTACTTC. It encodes CASSPQRSRPYEQYF.

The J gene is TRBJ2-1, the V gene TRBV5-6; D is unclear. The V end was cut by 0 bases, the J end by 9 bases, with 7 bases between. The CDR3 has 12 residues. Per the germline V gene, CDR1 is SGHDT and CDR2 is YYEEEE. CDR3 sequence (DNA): TGTGCCAGCAGCTTGGCCCCCGGTGAGCAGTTCTTC. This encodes CASSLAPGEQFF.

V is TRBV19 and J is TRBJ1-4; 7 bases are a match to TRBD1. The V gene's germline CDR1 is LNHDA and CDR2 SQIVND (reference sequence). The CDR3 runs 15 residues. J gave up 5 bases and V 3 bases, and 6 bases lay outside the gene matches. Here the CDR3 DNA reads TGTGCCAGTAGTATTTGGGGGACAGTAAATGAAAAACTGTTTTTT. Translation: CASSIWGTVNEKLFF.

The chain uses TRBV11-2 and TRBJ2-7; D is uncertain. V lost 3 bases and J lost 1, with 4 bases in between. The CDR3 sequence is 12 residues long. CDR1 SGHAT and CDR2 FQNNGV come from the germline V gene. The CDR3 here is CASSLGSYEQYF. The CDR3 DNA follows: TGTGCCAGCAGCTTGGGTTCCTACGAGCAGTACTTC.

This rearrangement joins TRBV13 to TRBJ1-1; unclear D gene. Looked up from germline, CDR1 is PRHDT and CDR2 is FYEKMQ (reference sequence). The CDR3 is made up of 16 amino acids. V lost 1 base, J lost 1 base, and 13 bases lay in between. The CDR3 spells CASSLDVIGENTEAFF. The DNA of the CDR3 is TGTGCCAGCAGCTTAGACGTGATTGGGGAGAACACTGAAGCTTTCTTT.

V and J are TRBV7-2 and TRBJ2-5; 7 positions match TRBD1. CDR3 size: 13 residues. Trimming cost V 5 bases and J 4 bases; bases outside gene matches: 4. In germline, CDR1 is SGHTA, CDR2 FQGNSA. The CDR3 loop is CASSPTGRETQYF. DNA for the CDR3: TGTGCCAGCAGCCCGACAGGGCGAGAGACCCAGTACTTC.

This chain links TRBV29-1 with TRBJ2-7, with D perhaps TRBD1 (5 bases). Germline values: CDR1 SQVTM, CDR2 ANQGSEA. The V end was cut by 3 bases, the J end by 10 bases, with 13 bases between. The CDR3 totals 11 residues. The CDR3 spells CSVEWRQPQYF. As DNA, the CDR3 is TGCAGCGTTGAGTGGAGACAGCCCCAGTACTTC.

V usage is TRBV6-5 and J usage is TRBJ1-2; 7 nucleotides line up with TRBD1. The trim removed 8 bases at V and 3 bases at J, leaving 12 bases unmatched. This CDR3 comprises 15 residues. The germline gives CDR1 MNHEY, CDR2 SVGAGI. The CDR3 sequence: CASLPYRGSDYGYTF. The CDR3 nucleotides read TGTGCCAGCCTTCCGTACAGGGGAAGCGACTATGGCTACACCTTC.

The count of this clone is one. This CDR3 reads CASSQGLAGGTYEQYF. The CDR3 DNA follows: TGCGCCAGCAGCCAAGGTTTGGCAGGGGGGACCTACGAGCAGTACTTC. This chain connects TRBV4-3 to TRBJ2-7; D is possibly TRBD1 (7 bases). V was trimmed by 1 base and J by 2 bases, leaving 15 bases between them. This CDR3 contains 16 residues. The V gene's germline CDR1 is LGHNA and CDR2 YSLEER.

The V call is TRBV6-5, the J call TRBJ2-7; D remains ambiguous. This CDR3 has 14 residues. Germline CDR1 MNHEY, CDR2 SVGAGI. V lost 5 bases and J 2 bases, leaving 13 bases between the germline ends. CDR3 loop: CASSPRTRTYEQYF. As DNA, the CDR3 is TGTGCCAGCAGTCCTCGCACCCGCACCTACGAGCAGTACTTC.

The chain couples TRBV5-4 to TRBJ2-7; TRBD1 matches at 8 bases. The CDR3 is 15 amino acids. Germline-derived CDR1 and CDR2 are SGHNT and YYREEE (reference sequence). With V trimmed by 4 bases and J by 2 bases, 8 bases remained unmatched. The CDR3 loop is CASSLDRGHTYEQYF. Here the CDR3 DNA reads TGTGCCAGCAGCCTCGACAGGGGTCACACCTACGAGCAGTACTTC. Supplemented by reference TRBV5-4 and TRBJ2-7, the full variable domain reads ETGVTQSPTHLIKTRGQQVTLRCSSQSGHNTVSWYQQALGQGPQFIFQYYREEENGRGNFPPRFSGLQFPNYSSELNVNALELDDSALYLCASSLDRGHTYEQYFGPGTRLTVT.

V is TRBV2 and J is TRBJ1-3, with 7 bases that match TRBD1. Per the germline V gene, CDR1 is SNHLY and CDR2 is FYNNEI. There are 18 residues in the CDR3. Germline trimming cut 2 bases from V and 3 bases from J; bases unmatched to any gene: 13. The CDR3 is CASSEKTGSGLSGNTIYF. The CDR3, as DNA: TGTGCCAGCAGTGAAAAGACAGGGAGTGGACTTAGTGGAAACACCATATATTTT.

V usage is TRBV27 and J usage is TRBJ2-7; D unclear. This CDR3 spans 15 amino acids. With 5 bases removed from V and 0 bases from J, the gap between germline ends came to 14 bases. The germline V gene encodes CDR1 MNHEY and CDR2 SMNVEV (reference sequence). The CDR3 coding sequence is TGTGCCAGCAGTCCTCTGACCTGGGCCTCCTACGAGCAGTACTTC. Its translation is CASSPLTWASYEQYF.

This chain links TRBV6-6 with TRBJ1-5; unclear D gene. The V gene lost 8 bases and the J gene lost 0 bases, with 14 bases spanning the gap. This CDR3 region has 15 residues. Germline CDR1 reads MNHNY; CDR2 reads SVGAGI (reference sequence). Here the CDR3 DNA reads TGTGCCAGCCTCTCATGGCGGGGTAGCAATCAGCCCCAGCATTTT. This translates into CASLSWRGSNQPQHF.

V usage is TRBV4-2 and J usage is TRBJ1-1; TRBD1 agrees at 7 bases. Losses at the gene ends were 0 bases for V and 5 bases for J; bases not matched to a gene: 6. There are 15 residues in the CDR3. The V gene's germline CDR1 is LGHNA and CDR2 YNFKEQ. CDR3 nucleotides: TGTGCCAGCAGCCAAGAGGAGGGGGCGCTTACTGAAGCTTTCTTT. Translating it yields CASSQEEGALTEAFF.

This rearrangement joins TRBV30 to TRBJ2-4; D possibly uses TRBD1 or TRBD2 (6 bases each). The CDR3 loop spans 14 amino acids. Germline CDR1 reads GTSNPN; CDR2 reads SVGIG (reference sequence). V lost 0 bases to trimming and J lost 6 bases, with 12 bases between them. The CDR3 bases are TGTGCCTGGAGTGTGAGGGGGGCAGGAAACATTCAGTACTTC. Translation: CAWSVRGAGNIQYF.

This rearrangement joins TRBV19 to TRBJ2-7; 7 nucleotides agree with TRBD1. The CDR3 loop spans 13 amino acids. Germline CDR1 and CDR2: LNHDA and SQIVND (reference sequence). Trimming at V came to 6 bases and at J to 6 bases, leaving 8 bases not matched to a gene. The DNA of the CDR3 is TGTGCCAGTAGCAGACAGGGCAAAACCGAGCAGTACTTC. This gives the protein CASSRQGKTEQYF.